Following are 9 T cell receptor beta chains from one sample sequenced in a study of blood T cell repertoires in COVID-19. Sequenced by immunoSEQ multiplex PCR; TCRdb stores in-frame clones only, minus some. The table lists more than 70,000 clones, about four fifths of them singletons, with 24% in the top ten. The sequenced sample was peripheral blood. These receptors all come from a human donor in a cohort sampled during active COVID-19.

Here the CDR3 reads CASSLLASSYNEQFF. The CDR3 DNA reads TGTGCCAGCAGCTTACTAGCTAGCTCCTACAATGAGCAGTTCTTC. This sequence joins TRBV7-3 and TRBJ2-1; D possibly corresponds to TRBD2 (5 bases). The V and J ends lost 2 bases and 0 bases respectively, with 8 bases between them. Germline values: CDR1 SGHTA, CDR2 FQGTGA. The CDR3 runs 15 residues.

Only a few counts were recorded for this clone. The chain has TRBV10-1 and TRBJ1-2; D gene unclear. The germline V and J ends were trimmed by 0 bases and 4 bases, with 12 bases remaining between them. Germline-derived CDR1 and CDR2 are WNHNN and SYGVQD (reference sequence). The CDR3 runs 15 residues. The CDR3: CASSESLTIGYGYTF. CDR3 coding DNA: TGCGCCAGCAGTGAGTCGTTGACAATCGGCTATGGCTACACCTTC.

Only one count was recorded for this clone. The CDR3 DNA reads TGTGCCAGCACCCTGATCCCCGGACTCGAGCAGTACTTC. It codes for CASTLIPGLEQYF. The genes are TRBV6-6 and TRBJ2-7, with TRBD2 as a possible D gene (5 bases). V was pared by 7 bases and J by 6 bases, with 16 bases between. CDR1 is MNHNY and CDR2 is SVGAGI in the germline V gene (reference sequence). CDR3 size: 13 residues.

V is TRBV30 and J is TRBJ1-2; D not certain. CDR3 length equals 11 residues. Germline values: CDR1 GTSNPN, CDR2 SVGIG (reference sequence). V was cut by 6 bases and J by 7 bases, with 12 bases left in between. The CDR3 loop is CACLQEGGYTF. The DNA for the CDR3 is TGTGCCTGCCTCCAAGAGGGTGGCTACACCTTC.

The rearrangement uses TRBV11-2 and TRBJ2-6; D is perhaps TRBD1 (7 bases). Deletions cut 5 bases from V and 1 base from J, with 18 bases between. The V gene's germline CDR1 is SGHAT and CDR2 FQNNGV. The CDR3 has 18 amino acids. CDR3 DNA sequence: TGTGCCAGCAGCCCGTTGCAGGGGGGCCTATCTGGGGCCAACGTCCTGACTTTC. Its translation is CASSPLQGGLSGANVLTF.

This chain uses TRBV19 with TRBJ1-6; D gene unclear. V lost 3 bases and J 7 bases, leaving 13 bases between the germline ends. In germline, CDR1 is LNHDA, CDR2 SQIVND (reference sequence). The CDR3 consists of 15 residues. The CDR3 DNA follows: TGTGCCAGTAGTATGACATCGGTAGTCAATTCACCCCTCCACTTT. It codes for CASSMTSVVNSPLHF.

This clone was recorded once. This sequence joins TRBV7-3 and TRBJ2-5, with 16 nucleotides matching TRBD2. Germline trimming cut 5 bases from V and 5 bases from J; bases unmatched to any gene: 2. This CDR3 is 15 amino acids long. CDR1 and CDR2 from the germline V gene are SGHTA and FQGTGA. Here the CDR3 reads CASSRGLAGGETQYF. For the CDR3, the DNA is TGTGCCAGCAGCCGGGGACTAGCGGGAGGGGAGACCCAGTACTTC.

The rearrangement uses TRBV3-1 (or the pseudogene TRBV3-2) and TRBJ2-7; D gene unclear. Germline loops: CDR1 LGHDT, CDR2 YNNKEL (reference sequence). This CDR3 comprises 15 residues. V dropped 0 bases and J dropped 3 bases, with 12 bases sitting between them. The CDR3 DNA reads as TGTGCCAGCAGCCAAGACACAGCCACCTTCTACGAGCAGTACTTC. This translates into CASSQDTATFYEQYF.

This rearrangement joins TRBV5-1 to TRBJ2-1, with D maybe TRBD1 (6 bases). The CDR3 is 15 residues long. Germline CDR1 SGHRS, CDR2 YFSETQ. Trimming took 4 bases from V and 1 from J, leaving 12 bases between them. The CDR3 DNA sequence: TGCGCCAGCAGCCGGGACATTCTTTCCTACAATGAGCAGTTCTTC. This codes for CASSRDILSYNEQFF.